The 20 T cell receptor beta chains listed next were all sequenced from one sample in a study of human thymus T cells. TCRdb keeps only in-frame clones here, not all; method: immunoSEQ multiplex PCR. The data contain tens of thousands of clones, 94% of them singletons. Sequencing input: blood. These receptors all stem from a boy under two years old with a congenital heart defect but otherwise immunologically healthy.

The rearrangement links TRBV5-6 to TRBJ2-7, with 12 bases lining up with TRBD2. The CDR3 sequence is 19 residues long. Germline values: CDR1 SGHDT, CDR2 YYEEEE. J gave up 2 bases and V 3 bases, and 15 bases lay outside the gene matches. CDR3 nucleotide sequence: TGTGCCAGCAGCTGGGGACTAGCGGGCCATAGGGGTAGCCCCTACGAGCAGTACTTC. It is translated as CASSWGLAGHRGSPYEQYF. The whole variable domain, filled in from reference TRBV5-6 and TRBJ2-7, reads DAGVTQSPTHLIKTRGQQVTLRCSPKSGHDTVSWYQQALGQGPQFIFQYYEEEERQRGNFPDRFSGHQFPNYSSELNVNALLLGDSALYLCASSWGLAGHRGSPYEQYFGPGTRLTVT.

This rearrangement joins TRBV7-2 to TRBJ1-5, with D perhaps TRBD1 (5 bases). Germline V gene lookup returns CDR1 SGHTA and CDR2 FQGNSA. This CDR3 contains 14 residues. V was shortened by 1 base and J by 5 bases, with 9 bases between the two germline ends. The CDR3 region has the DNA TGTGCCAGCAGCTTAGTGGGGCAGGATCAGCCCCAGCATTTT. It yields the protein CASSLVGQDQPQHF.

V usage is TRBV7-9 and J usage is TRBJ2-1; TRBD2 matches at 8 bases. The CDR3 is 17 residues long. Germline CDR1 and CDR2: SEHNR and FQNEAQ (reference sequence). V dropped 5 bases and J dropped 0; count of bases not matched to a gene: 9. The CDR3: CASSPLAEKRSYNEQFF. CDR3 DNA sequence: TGTGCCAGCAGCCCACTAGCGGAAAAGCGCTCCTACAATGAGCAGTTCTTC.

The genes are TRBV7-9 and TRBJ2-1, with D perhaps TRBD1 (6 bases). V was cut by 5 bases and J by 10 bases, with 15 bases left in between. Germline-derived CDR1 and CDR2 are SEHNR and FQNEAQ (reference sequence). This CDR3 spans 13 amino acids. In nucleotides, the CDR3 is TGTGCCAGCAGCCCAAGACAGGTGGAAGAGCAGTTCTTC. It encodes CASSPRQVEEQFF.

CDR3 amino acids: CASTPGDRWYTDTQYF. CDR3 sequence (DNA): TGTGCCAGTACCCCCGGGGACAGGTGGTACACAGATACGCAGTATTTT. The gene calls are TRBV19 and TRBJ2-3, with 8 nucleotides matching TRBD1. Germline CDR1 is LNHDA and CDR2 is SQIVND (reference sequence). This CDR3 has 16 residues. Trimming took 7 bases from V and 2 from J; bases not matched to a gene: 11.

This clone showed up just once. This sequence joins TRBV4-3 and TRBJ2-7; tentative D call: TRBD2 (6 bases). This CDR3 region has 13 residues. The germline V and J ends were trimmed by 1 base and 8 bases, with 12 bases remaining between them. The V gene's germline CDR1 is LGHNA and CDR2 YSLEER. As DNA, the CDR3 is TGCGCCAGCAGCCAAGTGGGGACTTCGCAGCAGTACTTC. Amino acid sequence: CASSQVGTSQQYF.

The chain has TRBV6-1 and TRBJ1-1, with TRBD1 matching 7 bases. In germline, CDR1 is MNHNS, CDR2 SASEGT. V lost 8 bases to trimming and J lost 4 bases; unmatched junction nucleotides: 4. This CDR3 has 12 residues. The CDR3 loop is CASSQGGTEAFF. CDR3 bases: TGTGCCAGCTCCCAGGGGGGCACTGAAGCTTTCTTT.

This chain connects TRBV11-2 to TRBJ2-1; D not resolved. Germline V gene data show CDR1 as SGHAT and CDR2 as FQNNGV. The length of the CDR3 is 16 residues. V dropped 1 base and J dropped 3 bases, with 13 bases sitting between them. The chain's CDR3 is CASSLGLVVIYNEQFF. The CDR3 DNA follows: TGTGCCAGCAGCTTAGGGTTGGTAGTAATCTACAATGAGCAGTTCTTC.

This clone appeared once. The chain carries TRBV11-2 and TRBJ2-7, with D perhaps given as TRBD1 or TRBD2 (5 bases each). Per the germline V gene, CDR1 is SGHAT and CDR2 is FQNNGV. The CDR3 is 14 residues long. V was pared by 6 bases and J by 6 bases, with 18 bases between. The CDR3 here is CASSRPGRPREQYF. CDR3 coding DNA: TGTGCCAGCAGTCGACCGGGACGGCCTCGCGAGCAGTACTTC.

The chain recombines TRBV5-4 with TRBJ2-1; tentatively, D is TRBD1 (5 bases). Germline loops: CDR1 SGHNT, CDR2 YYREEE (reference sequence). With 0 bases removed from V and 1 base from J, the gap between germline ends came to 11 bases. The CDR3 loop spans 16 amino acids. This CDR3 is CASSLAPTVSYNEQFF. DNA of the CDR3: TGTGCCAGCAGCTTGGCCCCGACAGTATCCTACAATGAGCAGTTCTTC.

The rearrangement links TRBV5-5 to TRBJ1-2; D call uncertain. The CDR3 covers 13 residues. Per the germline V gene, CDR1 is SGHKS and CDR2 is YYEKEE (reference sequence). Trimming took 1 base from V and 5 from J, leaving 9 bases between them. CDR3 coding DNA: TGTGCCAGCAGCTTGATGACGGGGTATGGCTACACCTTC. It specifies CASSLMTGYGYTF.

This rearrangement joins TRBV7-2 to TRBJ1-4; unclear D gene. This CDR3 spans 12 amino acids. Germline V lookup: CDR1 SGHTA, CDR2 FQGNSA. Trimming took off 5 bases at V and 7 bases at J, with 8 bases between the two ends. The DNA for the CDR3 is TGTGCCAGCAGCCTGCTGGGTGAAAAACTGTTTTTT. It codes for CASSLLGEKLFF.

J is TRBJ2-1 and V is TRBV20-1, with a possible D match to TRBD1 (5 bases). V was cut by 3 bases and J by 10 bases, with 10 bases left in between. CDR1 and CDR2 from the germline V gene are DFQATT and SNEGSKA (reference sequence). The CDR3 sequence is 11 residues long. CDR3 amino acids: CSASQGYEQFF. DNA for the CDR3: TGCAGTGCTAGCCAGGGATACGAGCAGTTCTTC.

The V gene is TRBV5-4, the J gene TRBJ1-2; 8 nucleotides agree with TRBD1. The germline gives CDR1 SGHNT, CDR2 YYREEE (reference sequence). The CDR3 is made up of 19 amino acids. V shed 0 bases and J 5 bases; nucleotides not matched to a gene: 18. CDR3 bases: TGTGCCAGCAGCTTGGGTCACCGACAGGGGCGACCCCCTCTATATGGCTACACCTTC. Protein product: CASSLGHRQGRPPLYGYTF.

This chain's CDR3 is CASSRTSGRNEQFF. The DNA for the CDR3 is TGTGCCAGCAGCCGGACTAGCGGGAGAAATGAGCAGTTCTTC. The rearrangement links TRBV6-5 to TRBJ2-1, with 13 bases lining up with TRBD2. V was pared by 6 bases and J by 7 bases, with 3 bases of the junction left unmatched. Germline V gene data show CDR1 as MNHEY and CDR2 as SVGAGI. CDR3 size: 14 residues.

The chain uses TRBV27 and TRBJ2-2; D ambiguous. V was shortened by 2 bases and J by 5 bases, with 3 bases between the two germline ends. Per germline, CDR1 MNHEY and CDR2 SMNVEV (reference sequence). The CDR3 runs to 12 residues. The CDR3 nucleotides are TGTGCCAGCAGTTTACAGACCGGGGAGCTGTTTTTT. Translation: CASSLQTGELFF.

The rearrangement joins TRBV7-9 to TRBJ2-2; 8 bases agree with TRBD1. CDR3 length equals 15 residues. The V gene's germline CDR1 is SEHNR and CDR2 FQNEAQ (reference sequence). Losses at the gene ends were 5 bases for V and 5 bases for J; bases not matched to a gene: 7. CDR3 sequence reads: CASSHRTGWTGELFF. The CDR3 DNA reads TGTGCCAGCAGCCACCGGACAGGGTGGACCGGGGAGCTGTTTTTT.

This sequence joins TRBV7-2 and TRBJ2-1, with a weak D call TRBD1 (8 bases). CDR3 length: 18 residues. Germline V gene lookup returns CDR1 SGHTA and CDR2 FQGNSA. V dropped 3 bases and J dropped 5 bases, with 23 bases sitting between them. CDR3 bases: TGTGCCAGCAGCTTTAGAGCGGGACAGGCCAACCGGAACAATGAGCAGTTCTTC. Translating gives CASSFRAGQANRNNEQFF. The full variable domain, rest sourced from reference TRBV7-2 and TRBJ2-1, is GAGVSQSPSNKVTEKGKDVELRCDPISGHTALYWYRQSLGQGLEFLIYFQGNSAPDKSGLPSDRFSAERTGGSVSTLTIQRTQQEDSAVYLCASSFRAGQANRNNEQFFGPGTRLTVL.

The CDR3 bases are TGTGCCAGCAGCTATAGCGGGGTCGGAATGTATGAGCAGTTCTTC. It is translated as CASSYSGVGMYEQFF. The chain has TRBV7-6 and TRBJ2-1; 8 nucleotides agree with TRBD2. J was trimmed by 8 bases and V by 4 bases; bases with no gene match: 10. The CDR3 is 15 residues long. Germline V gene sequence: CDR1 SGHVS, CDR2 FNYEAQ.

This clone was picked up one time. The chain carries TRBV6-6 and TRBJ1-2; TRBD1 matches 7 bases. The J segment lost 4 bases and the V segment lost 6 bases, leaving 5 bases of the junction unmatched. Germline V gene lookup returns CDR1 MNHNY and CDR2 SVGAGI (reference sequence). The length of the CDR3 is 13 residues. The CDR3 sequence is CASSLTGFYGYTF. The DNA of the CDR3 is TGTGCCAGCAGCTTGACAGGGTTCTATGGCTACACCTTC.